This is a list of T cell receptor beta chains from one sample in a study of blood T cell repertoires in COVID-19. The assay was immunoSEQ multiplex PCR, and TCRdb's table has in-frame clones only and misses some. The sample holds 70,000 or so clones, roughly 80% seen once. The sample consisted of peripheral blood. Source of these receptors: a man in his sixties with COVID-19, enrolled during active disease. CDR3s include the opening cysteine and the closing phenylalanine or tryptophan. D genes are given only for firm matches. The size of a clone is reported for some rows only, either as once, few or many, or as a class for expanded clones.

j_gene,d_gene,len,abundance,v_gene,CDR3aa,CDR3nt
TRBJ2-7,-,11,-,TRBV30,CAWQGAYEQYF,TGTGCCTGGCAAGGGGCCTACGAGCAGTACTTC
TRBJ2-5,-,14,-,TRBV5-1,CASSLEGPRETQYF,TGCGCCAGCAGCTTGGAGGGGCCAAGAGAGACCCAGTACTTC
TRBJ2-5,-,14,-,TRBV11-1,CASSSLDQRETQYF,TGTGCCAGCAGCTCCCTCGACCAGCGGGAGACCCAGTACTTC
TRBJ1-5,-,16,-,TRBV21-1,CASSRTGIGGNQPQHF,TGTGCCAGCAGCAGGACAGGGATTGGGGGCAATCAGCCCCAGCATTTT
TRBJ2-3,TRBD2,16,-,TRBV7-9,CASFERAGGLTDTQYF,TGTGCCAGCTTTGAGAGGGCGGGGGGGCTCACAGATACGCAGTATTTT
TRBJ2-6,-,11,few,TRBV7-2,CASSEGNVLTF,TGTGCCAGCAGTGAGGGCAACGTCCTGACTTTC
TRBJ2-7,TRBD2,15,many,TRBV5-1,CASSSGTSGSYEQYF,TGCGCCAGCAGCTCCGGGACTAGCGGCTCCTACGAGCAGTACTTC
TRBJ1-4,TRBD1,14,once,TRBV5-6,CASSSGGSNEKLFF,TGTGCCAGCAGCTCAGGGGGCTCTAATGAAAAACTGTTTTTT
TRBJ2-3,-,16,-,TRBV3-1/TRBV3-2,CASSQDKDKGTDTQYF,TGTGCCAGCAGCCAAGATAAGGACAAAGGCACAGATACGCAGTATTTT
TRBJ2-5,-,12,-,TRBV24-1,CATGGGLETQYF,TGTGCCACGGGCGGGGGCCTAGAGACCCAGTACTTC
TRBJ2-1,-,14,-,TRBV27,CATKLLGEYNEQFF,TGTGCCACCAAATTACTGGGCGAGTACAATGAGCAGTTCTTC
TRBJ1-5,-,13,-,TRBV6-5,CATQGHRDQPQHF,TGTGCCACACAAGGACACAGGGACCAGCCCCAGCATTTT
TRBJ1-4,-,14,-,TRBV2,CASRSQAVNEKLFF,TGTGCCAGCAGGTCACAGGCGGTCAATGAAAAACTGTTTTTT
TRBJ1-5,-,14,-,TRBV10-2,CASNTGTRDQPQHF,TGCGCCAGCAACACCGGGACAAGGGATCAGCCCCAGCATTTT
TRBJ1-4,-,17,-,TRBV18,CASSPPGAQGLNEKLFF,TGTGCCAGCTCACCACCTGGGGCTCAGGGTCTAAATGAAAAACTGTTTTTT
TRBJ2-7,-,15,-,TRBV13,CASSFRTEYLYEQYF,TGTGCCAGCAGCTTTAGGACAGAATACTTGTACGAGCAGTACTTC
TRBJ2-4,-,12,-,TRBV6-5,CASQATKNIQYF,TGTGCCAGCCAAGCGACCAAAAACATTCAGTACTTC
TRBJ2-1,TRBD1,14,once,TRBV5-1,CASTMGQGNNEQFF,TGCGCCAGCACCATGGGACAGGGCAACAATGAGCAGTTCTTC
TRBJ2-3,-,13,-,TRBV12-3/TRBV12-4,CASTETNTDTQYF,TGTGCCAGCACCGAGACTAACACAGATACGCAGTATTTT
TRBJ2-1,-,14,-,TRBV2,CASSDAGRHNEQFF,TGTGCCAGCAGTGATGCGGGACGCCATAATGAGCAGTTCTTC
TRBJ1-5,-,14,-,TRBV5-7,CASSWAGSNQPQHF,TGTGCCAGCAGCTGGGCCGGAAGCAATCAGCCCCAGCATTTT
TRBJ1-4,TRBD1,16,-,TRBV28,CASSSSPGQGDEKLFF,TGTGCCAGCAGTTCAAGTCCGGGACAGGGGGATGAAAAACTGTTTTTT
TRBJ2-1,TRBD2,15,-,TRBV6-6,CASSELAGAYNEQFF,TGTGCCAGCAGTGAGCTAGCGGGGGCCTACAATGAGCAGTTCTTC
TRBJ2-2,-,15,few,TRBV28,CASRLNTGRTGELFF,TGTGCCAGCAGACTAAATACGGGGAGGACCGGGGAGCTGTTTTTT
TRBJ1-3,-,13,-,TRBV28,CASSLGGQNKIYF,TGTGCCAGCAGTTTGGGAGGTCAAAACAAAATATATTTT
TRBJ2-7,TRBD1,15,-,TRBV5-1,CASSFTGTGGDEQYF,TGCGCCAGCAGCTTTACCGGGACAGGGGGCGACGAGCAGTACTTC
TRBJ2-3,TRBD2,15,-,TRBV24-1,CATSDPGGITDTQYF,TGTGCCACCAGTGACCCGGGGGGGATCACAGATACGCAGTATTTT
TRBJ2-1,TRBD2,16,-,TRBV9,CASSVVSGGPPDEQFF,TGTGCCAGCAGCGTAGTGAGCGGGGGGCCCCCCGATGAGCAGTTCTTC
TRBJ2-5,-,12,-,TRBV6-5,CASSFSWETQYF,TGTGCCAGCAGCTTTAGTTGGGAGACCCAGTACTTC
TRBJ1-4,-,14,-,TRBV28,CASSLLQGDEKLFF,TGTGCCAGCAGTTTACTACAGGGTGATGAAAAACTGTTTTTT
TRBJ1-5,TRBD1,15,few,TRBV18,CASSHVPGQGQPQHF,TGTGCCAGCTCACACGTCCCGGGACAGGGCCAGCCCCAGCATTTT
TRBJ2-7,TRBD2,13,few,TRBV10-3,CAISPSGRYEQYF,TGTGCCATCAGCCCTAGCGGGCGGTACGAGCAGTACTTC
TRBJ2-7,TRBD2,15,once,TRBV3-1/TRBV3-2,CASSPGGKLGVEQYF,TGTGCCAGCAGCCCGGGAGGGAAGCTGGGGGTCGAGCAGTACTTC
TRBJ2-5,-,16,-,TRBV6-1,CASSEARRGGKETQYF,TGTGCCAGCAGTGAAGCGCGAAGGGGCGGGAAAGAGACCCAGTACTTC
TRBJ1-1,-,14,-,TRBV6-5,CASSYWSGAGEAFF,TGTGCCAGCAGTTACTGGAGCGGAGCTGGCGAAGCTTTCTTT